The sequence of this TCR beta chain was determined in a study of cytomegalovirus exposure and HLA in healthy donors (dated by TCRdb to about 2017). About the study as a whole: In an earlier analysis of roughly 590 of the donors, about 270 Gb of sequence data and 90 million to 130 million unique TCR beta sequences from about 180 million T cells were reported. An early release that covered fewer than 800 HLA-typed donors contained approximately 320 gigabases of sequencing data and about 93 million unique TCR sequences. Among the 398 genotyped donors, under 90% belonged to the genetic ancestry cluster associated with self-reported Caucasian donors. The study aimed to test whether cataloging public T cell receptors could reveal signatures of past pathogen exposure. The study used immunosequencing to profile the T cell repertoires of approximately 630 subjects and linked those repertoires to cytomegalovirus serostatus. Besides the first cohort of 666 subjects, a separate validation cohort made up of roughly 130 different subjects was used. To predict cytomegalovirus infection status, the study combined high-throughput TCR immunosequencing, statistical association of individual TCRs with disease status, and machine learning. A later analysis re-analyzed previously published TCR beta repertoires from 666 donors and added high-resolution HLA genotyping to study TCR occurrence patterns. Rather than drawing on any new phenotypic data, the later analysis identified candidate immune exposures from TCR beta sequences and the way those sequences occurred across donors. An earlier analysis of several hundred of the donors applied high-throughput TCR beta sequencing to assess whether each TCR beta V gene segment acted as functional or pseudogenic. Donor age, sex, ethnicity and CMV serostatus were compiled alongside the repertoire data. Genome-wide SNP genotypes for about 65% of the roughly 700 donors were used in a later genetic analysis, which treated that subset as a discovery cohort. All discovery cohort repertoires had been generated on a single sequencing platform. Class I and class II HLA loci were covered by the typing at four-digit resolution. The number of donors typed differed by locus, with about 629-630 for A, B, C, DRB1 and DQB1, over 500 for DQA1, 606 for DPA1, and around 430 for DPB1. Several DR-DQ haplotypes were handled as single units for association and clustering because linkage in the cohort was strong. Among some 400 genotyped donors of the cohort, an average of roughly 230,000 unique TCR beta nucleotide sequences was sequenced per donor, of which 15% to 20% were non-productive. The paper's findings and limits, for the study overall: According to the authors, the approach could potentially be generalized to other disease states and immunological phenotypes. Some IMGT-functional V segments, including TRBV6-2 and TRBV6-3, could not be told apart with the 87-base-pair reads, so those segments were excluded. In a later analysis, most CMV-associated TCR beta chains were found to appear HLA-restricted, with HLA associations seemingly driven largely by CMV exposure. A few of the identified cytomegalovirus-associated TCR beta chains were confirmed in vitro to be specific for cytomegalovirus antigens. Roughly uniform sequencing depth across donors was assumed in presence/absence analyses, although this assumption may not hold. The study gave a list of about 150 TCR beta chains associated with cytomegalovirus. For the cohort, immune exposure information was limited to CMV serostatus. A group of highly shared sequence variants was considered likely to be a technical artifact of the sequencing pipeline. In a later genetic analysis, a missense DCLRE1C variant was associated with V-gene and J-gene trimming of TCR beta chains, and the association was replicated in an independent cohort. A later analysis associated 15,000 to 20,000 TCR beta sequences with specific HLA alleles at a false discovery rate of 0.05. A further reported finding was that TCR beta sequences accurately predicted the HLA-A and HLA-B alleles for most subjects in the first cohort. Correlated functional status among segregating V segments might reflect linkage disequilibrium, but an unknown experimental factor could not be ruled out. According to a later genetic analysis, donors in an Asian-associated ancestry cluster had fewer N-insertions in productive TCRs than the approximately 710-donor mean. This cohort had only TCR beta chains sequenced, and the lack of alpha or paired-chain data limited which features could be detected. When HLA alleles, especially DR and DQ, strongly co-occurred, attributing TCR associations to individual alleles was difficult. HLA typing was unavailable for some donors at each locus, so association tests used only the typed subset. The earlier analysis of approximately 540 of the donors excluded roughly 17 rarely observed V segments, including chromosome 9 orphons, because counts were too low. The classifier was reported to diagnose cytomegalovirus status with high specificity and sensitivity in both the original and validation cohorts. In a later analysis, HLA-associated TCR beta chains showed more clonal expansion and lower generation probabilities than non-associated chains that were equally common. According to a later analysis, TCR association rates differed among HLA loci, with DRB1 alleles showing the most associated TCRs and HLA-C alleles showing the fewest. According to a later analysis, parvovirus B19, influenza, CMV and Epstein-Barr virus appeared linked to several top co-occurrence clusters. In an earlier analysis of around 600 of the donors, most TCR beta V segments appeared in productive rearrangements about 87% or about 30% of the time, broadly matching IMGT annotations. Most TCR sequences were observed very rarely across donors, whereas some public TCRs were present in many individuals.

A word on this clone: It lacks a known antigen. No base quality values were provided; no much bigger clone lies one nucleotide off.

The CDR3 numbers 14 residues from cysteine through phenylalanine. CDR3 DNA only is kept here, 42 bases in frame from base 1. CDR1 and CDR2, looked up from the germline V gene, are SGHTA and FQGNSA. Relative to germline, V is 1 base shorter and J is 9 bases shorter, with 13 bases between their ends. The cohort was made up of several hundred healthy bone marrow donors. At the time of sampling, every cohort member was nominally healthy, though immune exposures that went unrecorded were likely present. The donor was CMV seronegative and was included in the group of a few hundred seronegative cohort members. Every donor gave a peripheral blood sample, and the peripheral blood mononuclear cells from that sample were used for TCR beta sequencing. The Qiagen DNeasy Blood Extraction Kit was used to extract genomic DNA from the blood cell samples. The library was generated by the immunoSEQ multiplex PCR assay. A mixture of 60 forward primers for TCR Vbeta segments and 13 reverse primers for TCR Jbeta segments was used in the multiplex PCR. Amplification of the CDR3 region of rearranged TCR beta genes was performed with a multiplex PCR assay on genomic DNA. On the Illumina HiSeq System, the amplified TCR beta libraries were sequenced as 87-base-pair reads. In the source study's methods: Across the 500 to 850 repertoires, a later analysis counted some 80 million unique TCR beta chains, roughly 11 million of which were shared by at least two donors. Raw reads were error-corrected and collapsed into unique sequences by a nearest-neighbor algorithm in which closely related sequences were merged to remove PCR and sequencing errors. V, D and J gene segments were assigned by aligning CDR3 sequences to IMGT reference sequences. Each retained sequence needed at least a six-nucleotide match to both a V gene segment and a J gene segment. A rearrangement was called productive if the CDR3 had no stop codons and remained in frame with V and J, and every other rearrangement was called non-productive. Following IMGT convention, CDR3 was defined as the stretch from the second conserved V-encoded cysteine up to the conserved J-encoded phenylalanine. The earlier analysis of about 560 of the donors excluded any sequence lacking an unambiguous match to a single V gene segment. In an earlier analysis of 587 of the donors, V segments were called functional above 56.7% productive rearrangements and were called segregating when the between-donor standard deviation exceeded 5%. To diagnose cytomegalovirus status from the catalog of TCR beta chain sequences, a statistical classification framework was built. A later analysis assigned V and J genes by comparing TCR nucleotide sequences with IMGT/GENE-DB human TR gene sequences. The TCRdist pipeline was used in a later analysis to assign CDR3 sequences and most-parsimonious VDJ recombination scenarios. In a later analysis, every TCR beta chain was defined by the combination of its CDR3 amino acid sequence and its V-gene family, and reads without a unique V-gene family were dropped. As a way to deal with suspected cross-contamination and a sequencing artifact, a later analysis dropped roughly 600 nucleotide sequences that were highly shared and had low generation probability. In a later analysis, a clonal expansion index for each public chain was calculated from normalized within-repertoire ranks of inferred template counts. Generation probabilities in a later analysis came from a VDJ recombination model fitted to out-of-frame rearrangements, and those results were checked against IGoR. A later analysis scored TCR-TCR, TCR-HLA and TCR-CMV co-occurrence with hypergeometric tests, applying a repertoire-size bias correction to TCR pairs. To estimate false discovery rates, a later analysis permuted the HLA or CMV assignments 20 times. A later analysis grouped co-occurring TCRs with DBSCAN, adding TCRdist sequence similarity when clustering within HLA-allele-positive subsets. For co-occurrence clustering, repertoires with fewer than 30,000 or more than 120,000 public chains were excluded, along with about five repertoires with anomalous nucleotide sharing. In its TCRdb copy, this immuneACCESS table keeps in-frame sequences only and misses some clones. Where compared with another copy, unresolved V genes explain less than half of these, and the others have no known cause. V and J calls and clone size come straight from that table; D and trimming were deduced from the DNA. Here the sample has around 150,000 clones; approximately 76% occur a single time. The top ten constitute about 1.3% of the sample.

This TCR was sampled from a man in his fifties or sixties in good health and CMV-seronegative. Recombination connected TRBV7-2 to TRBJ2-1, with TRBD2 as a weak D call on 5 bases. Sequenced sample: PBMCs. The sequenced DNA is TGTGCCAGCAGCTTAGTGTGGCTAGCCGGTGAGCAGTTCTTC. Translated, it gives CASSLVWLAGEQFF.